This entry lists 25 T cell receptor beta chains sequenced from one sample in a study of T cells in Graves' hyperthyroidism and ophthalmopathy. Amplified TCR beta CDR3 regions derived from RNA transcripts. HTBI primers were employed in a first-round RT-PCR of the TCR CDR3. Using its own MiXCR run on the multiplex PCR reads, TCRdb lists one record per CDR3 protein. Altogether 660,000 or so distinct CDR3 sequences are present, 20% being singletons, with the ten largest covering over 30%. Material: blood. The receptors derive from a man younger than 40 with Graves' ophthalmopathy.

This clonotype was seen a handful of times. The chain employs TRBV6-2 or TRBV6-3 and TRBJ1-1, with TRBD1 identical over 8 bases. Germline values: CDR1 MNHEY, CDR2 SVGEGT. J lost 3 bases, V lost 10 bases, and 4 bases had no gene match. The CDR3 runs 12 residues. In nucleotides, the CDR3 is TGTGCCACCGGACAGGGCTACACTGAAGCTTTCTTT. It specifies CATGQGYTEAFF.

This clonotype was detected a few times. The rearrangement joins TRBV6-5 to TRBJ2-4; possibly TRBD1 for D (6 bases). The CDR3 covers 16 residues. Germline V gene lookup returns CDR1 MNHEY and CDR2 SVGAGI. Trimming shortened V by 0 bases and J by 2 bases, and 11 bases separated the two germline ends. Here the CDR3 reads CASSYSTGPPKNIQYF. The DNA of the CDR3 is TGTGCCAGCAGTTACTCGACAGGTCCCCCCAAAAACATTCAGTACTTC.

This clonotype has only a few counts. The genes are TRBV5-4 and TRBJ2-3, with D perhaps matching TRBD1 or TRBD2 (8 bases each). Looked up from germline, CDR1 is SGHNT and CDR2 is YYREEE (reference sequence). CDR3 length equals 16 residues. Trimming removed 2 bases from V and 4 bases from J, with 17 bases in between. CDR3 DNA: TGTGCCAGCAGCTTAACTAGCGGACAGGGCGCAGATACGCAGTATTTT. It is translated as CASSLTSGQGADTQYF. Variable domain in full (rest from reference TRBV5-4 and TRBJ2-3): ETGVTQSPTHLIKTRGQQVTLRCSSQSGHNTVSWYQQALGQGPQFIFQYYREEENGRGNFPPRFSGLQFPNYSSELNVNALELDDSALYLCASSLTSGQGADTQYFGPGTRLTVL.

The rearrangement links TRBV4-1 to TRBJ1-1, with 8 bases aligning to TRBD1. V lost 3 bases, J lost 6 bases, and 9 bases stayed unmatched. Germline CDR1 and CDR2: MGHRA and YSYEKL. CDR3 size: 15 residues. The CDR3 protein is CASSQSTGANPEAFF. CDR3 nucleotides: TGCGCCAGCAGCCAGTCGACAGGGGCTAACCCTGAAGCTTTCTTT.

The chain recombines TRBV7-2 with TRBJ2-1; 15 bases align to TRBD2. CDR1 and CDR2 from the germline V gene are SGHTA and FQGNSA. The length of the CDR3 is 17 residues. V was pared by 5 bases and J by 2 bases, with 4 bases of the junction left unmatched. CDR3: CASSPGLAGGAYNEQFF. As DNA, the CDR3 is TGTGCCAGCAGCCCCGGACTAGCGGGAGGGGCCTACAATGAGCAGTTCTTC.

V usage is TRBV6-5 and J usage is TRBJ1-1; TRBD1 is a possible D gene (5 bases). CDR3 length: 16 residues. Germline V gene sequence: CDR1 MNHEY, CDR2 SVGAGI. Trimming cost V 4 bases and J 4 bases, with 19 bases left between them. The CDR3 region is CASSFLTGGAITEAFF. DNA of the CDR3: TGTGCCAGCAGTTTTCTGACCGGTGGGGCGATCACTGAAGCTTTCTTT.

The DNA for the CDR3 is TGTGCCACCAGTGAGTTATACAGGGGCCCACGGTACGAGCAGTACTTC. Amino acid sequence: CATSELYRGPRYEQYF. The chain carries TRBV24-1 and TRBJ2-7; 7 nucleotides line up with TRBD1. Trimming cost V 4 bases and J 4 bases; bases outside gene matches: 12. This CDR3 has 16 residues. Germline CDR1 is KGHDR and CDR2 is SFDVKD.

The chain links TRBV6-1 to TRBJ2-5, with 9 bases that match TRBD1. This CDR3 is built from 16 residues. The V segment lost 3 bases and the J segment 1 base; nucleotides outside the gene matches: 6. Germline V gene data show CDR1 as MNHNS and CDR2 as SASEGT. CDR3 region: CASSDFGQGLQETQYF. The CDR3 DNA sequence: TGTGCCAGCAGTGATTTCGGACAGGGGCTCCAAGAGACCCAGTACTTC.

This clonotype was detected a few times. The chain has TRBV11-2 and TRBJ2-2; D gene uncertain. The CDR3 runs to 14 residues. The germline CDR1 and CDR2 sequences are SGHAT and FQNNGV. Trimming cost V 1 base and J 4 bases, with 7 bases left between them. The CDR3 here is CASSLVRATGELFF. CDR3 coding DNA: TGTGCCAGCAGCTTAGTTAGGGCCACCGGGGAGCTGTTTTTT.

V and J are TRBV13 and TRBJ2-1; D unclear. Germline CDR1 reads PRHDT; CDR2 reads FYEKMQ (reference sequence). V lost 2 bases, J lost 4 bases, and 12 bases lay in between. There are 15 residues in the CDR3. CDR3 loop: CASSLRLTQYNEQFF. CDR3 DNA: TGTGCCAGCAGCTTAAGGCTAACCCAATACAATGAGCAGTTCTTC.

In nucleotides, the CDR3 is TGTGCCAGCAGCCGATTAAGGGGTCGGGACAGTTCCTACGAGCAGTACTTC. Its translation: CASSRLRGRDSSYEQYF. The chain uses TRBV5-8 and TRBJ2-7; 7 nucleotides match TRBD1. CDR3 length equals 17 residues. Per the germline V gene, CDR1 is SGHTS and CDR2 is YDEGEE. V was clipped by 4 bases and J by 1 base; unmatched bases: 14.

Comment on this clonotype: An end of the junction does not agree with germline; a read error may underlie this. This sequence joins TRBV4-1 and TRBJ2-7; D remains unclear. The CDR3 loop spans 13 amino acids. CDR1 and CDR2 (germline): MGHRA, YSYEKL. CDR3 sequence reads: CASSQEPSYEQYF. The CDR3 DNA reads as TGTGCCAGCAGCCAAGAGCCCTCCTACGAGCAGTACTTC.

V and J are TRBV12-3 or TRBV12-4 and TRBJ1-2, with D possibly matching TRBD1 (6 bases). Trimming shortened V by 6 bases and J by 3 bases, and 14 bases separated the two germline ends. The CDR3 is 14 amino acids. The CDR3 DNA is TGTGCCAGCAGCTCGAACAGGGTTGACTATGGCTACACCTTC. Translated, it gives CASSSNRVDYGYTF.

This chain joins TRBV6-1 and TRBJ1-5; D is uncertain. The germline V and J ends were trimmed by 2 bases and 5 bases, with 10 bases remaining between them. This CDR3 is 14 amino acids long. CDR1 and CDR2 (germline): MNHNS, SASEGT. The CDR3 bases are TGTGCCAGCAGTGAATCGGGGTGGTATCAGCCCCAGCATTTT. Its protein product is CASSESGWYQPQHF.

In its sample, this clonotype was seen a few times. The chain has TRBV29-1 and TRBJ2-7; TRBD1 matches 7 bases. V lost 4 bases, J lost 1 base, and 4 bases stayed unmatched. Per the germline V gene, CDR1 is SQVTM and CDR2 is ANQGSEA. This CDR3 has 13 residues. CDR3 loop: CSVAPTGSYEQYF. The CDR3 DNA follows: TGCAGCGTTGCCCCGACAGGGTCCTACGAGCAGTACTTC.

This clonotype was counted at least ten times. CDR3 DNA: TGTGCCAGCTACGGACTAGCGGGAATCAATGAGCAGTTCTTC. This gives the protein CASYGLAGINEQFF. The chain joins TRBV28 to TRBJ2-1; 12 bases match TRBD2. CDR3 length: 14 amino acids. J was trimmed by 6 bases and V by 8 bases; bases with no gene match: 5. Germline CDR1 and CDR2: MDHEN and SYDVKM.

In this sample, this clonotype turned up a few times. This chain links TRBV5-5 with TRBJ1-5; no definite D call. The length of the CDR3 is 14 residues. The germline V and J ends were trimmed by 0 bases and 9 bases, with 13 bases remaining between them. Germline V lookup: CDR1 SGHKS, CDR2 YYEKEE (reference sequence). DNA of the CDR3: TGTGCCAGCAGCTTGGCAGGTTCTGGGCGGCCCCAGCATTTT. This codes for CASSLAGSGRPQHF. Using reference TRBV5-5 and TRBJ1-5 for the parts outside the CDR3, the full variable domain is DAGVTQSPTHLIKTRGQQVTLRCSPISGHKSVSWYQQVLGQGPQFIFQYYEKEERGRGNFPDRFSARQFPNYSSELNVNALLLGDSALYLCASSLAGSGRPQHFGDGTRLSIL.

The rearrangement uses TRBV11-2 and TRBJ2-7, with 7 bases identical to TRBD2. Trimming cost V 5 bases and J 2 bases; bases outside gene matches: 9. CDR3 length: 15 residues. In germline, CDR1 is SGHAT, CDR2 FQNNGV. This CDR3 reads CASSPHTGGAYEQYF. The CDR3 nucleotides are TGTGCCAGCAGCCCTCATACGGGGGGTGCCTACGAGCAGTACTTC.

The V and J genes are TRBV6-1 and TRBJ2-7, with TRBD1 identical over 7 bases. Unmatched junction bases numbered 9, after V lost 3 bases and J lost 4 bases. The CDR3 is 15 amino acids. Germline values: CDR1 MNHNS, CDR2 SASEGT. The CDR3 reads CASSDPRTGYYEQYF. CDR3 coding DNA: TGTGCCAGCAGTGATCCCAGGACAGGTTATTACGAGCAGTACTTC.

This sequence joins TRBV9 and TRBJ2-1, with D perhaps matching TRBD1 or TRBD2 (6 bases each). This CDR3 region has 15 residues. Looked up from germline, CDR1 is SGDLS and CDR2 is YYNGEE. V lost 0 bases and J lost 7, with 14 bases in between. The CDR3 nucleotides read TGTGCCAGCAGCGTAGAGGGTAGGGGGGATAATGAGCAGTTCTTC. It is translated as CASSVEGRGDNEQFF.

The chain is built from TRBV29-1 and TRBJ2-5; TRBD1 matches at 7 bases. V shed 7 bases, J shed 1 base, and the junction held 6 bases outside the gene matches. This CDR3 is built from 13 residues. Germline CDR1 and CDR2: SQVTM and ANQGSEA. CDR3 region: CSGATGLQETQYF. The CDR3 coding sequence is TGCAGCGGCGCGACAGGGCTCCAAGAGACCCAGTACTTC. The full variable domain, completed using reference TRBV29-1 and TRBJ2-5, is SAVISQKPSRDICQRGTSLTIQCQVDSQVTMMFWYRQQPGQSLTLIATANQGSEATYESGFVIDKFPISRPNLTFSTLTVSNMSPEDSSIYLCSGATGLQETQYFGPGTRLLVL.

This clonotype was seen a few times. CDR3 sequence: CASSTRQKEETQYF. DNA of the CDR3: TGTGCCAGCAGCACCCGACAGAAAGAAGAGACCCAGTACTTC. The chain carries TRBV7-2 and TRBJ2-5, with a possible D match to TRBD1 (5 bases). Trimming took off 5 bases at V and 3 bases at J, with 13 bases between the two ends. Germline lookup yields CDR1 SGHTA and CDR2 FQGNSA. The CDR3 covers 14 residues.

The sample holds many counts of this clonotype. The chain employs TRBV20-1 and TRBJ1-2; 7 nucleotides align to TRBD1. This CDR3 is built from 16 residues. The trim removed 1 base at V and 0 bases at J, leaving 8 bases unmatched. Germline-derived CDR1 and CDR2 are DFQATT and SNEGSKA (reference sequence). Here the CDR3 reads CSARGSRQGTNYGYTF. The CDR3 DNA reads TGCAGTGCTAGAGGTTCACGACAGGGAACTAACTATGGCTACACCTTC.

This clonotype was seen a handful of times. The J gene is TRBJ1-1, the V gene TRBV19, with a possible D match to TRBD1 (6 bases). Trimming shortened V by 4 bases and J by 2 bases, and 17 bases separated the two germline ends. Germline CDR1 and CDR2: LNHDA and SQIVND (reference sequence). The CDR3 is made up of 16 amino acids. The CDR3 nucleotides read TGTGCCAGTAGTAAGGACAGCCAATTTGCTAACACTGAAGCTTTCTTT. Its protein product is CASSKDSQFANTEAFF.

This clonotype was detected a few times. The V gene is TRBV4-1, the J gene TRBJ2-3; 7 bases are a match to TRBD2. Per the germline V gene, CDR1 is MGHRA and CDR2 is YSYEKL. The CDR3 covers 16 residues. V shed 0 bases and J 1 base; nucleotides not matched to a gene: 4. The CDR3 is CASSQDASGRTDTQYF. The CDR3 DNA follows: TGCGCCAGCAGCCAAGATGCTAGCGGACGCACAGATACGCAGTATTTT.